One sample yielded the 10 T cell receptor beta chains listed below, sequenced in a study of shared clonotypes between healthy human individuals. The table came from immunoSEQ multiplex PCR; TCRdb's copy has only in-frame clones and leaves some out. The sample holds 2,500,000 or so clones; just over 90% are singletons and the top ten take roughly 0.14%. The sequenced sample consisted of naive CD4+ T cells sorted from blood. The subset denotes: CD45RA+ positively selected. These receptors came from a man aged 18 to 30 in good health.

The chain links TRBV27 to TRBJ2-2; TRBD1 aligns across 9 bases. This CDR3 has 15 amino acids. J was trimmed by 7 bases and V by 6 bases; bases with no gene match: 9. Germline V gene data show CDR1 as MNHEY and CDR2 as SMNVEV (reference sequence). CDR3 sequence: CASRSTGTGRGELFF. The CDR3 DNA reads TGTGCCAGCAGATCAACCGGGACAGGGCGCGGGGAGCTGTTTTTT.

This CDR3 reads CASSAPTRTRATGYGYTF. In nucleotides, the CDR3 is TGTGCCAGCAGTGCCCCGACGAGAACAAGGGCAACGGGGTATGGCTACACCTTC. The rearrangement links TRBV6-1 to TRBJ1-2; D remains unclear. Trimming removed 4 bases at V and 5 bases at J, with 26 bases between. This CDR3 spans 18 amino acids. Germline V gives CDR1 MNHNS, CDR2 SASEGT.

This clone was counted once. The chain combines TRBV7-9 with TRBJ2-7, with D uncertain. CDR3 length: 12 residues. The ends were cut back, 5 bases at V and 4 bases at J, with 9 bases in the middle. CDR1 SEHNR and CDR2 FQNEAQ come from the germline V gene (reference sequence). CDR3 sequence reads: CASSRQWYEQYF. The CDR3 nucleotides read TGTGCCAGCAGCCGTCAGTGGTACGAGCAGTACTTC.

The genes are TRBV5-6 and TRBJ2-1; 9 nucleotides agree with TRBD1. CDR3 length: 14 residues. Germline CDR1 is SGHDT and CDR2 is YYEEEE. With V trimmed by 4 bases and J by 15 bases, 14 bases remained unmatched. The CDR3 sequence: CASSHRDREPIGFF. DNA of the CDR3: TGTGCCAGCAGCCACCGGGACAGGGAACCGATAGGGTTCTTC.

The chain recombines TRBV6-1 with TRBJ2-4, with 7 bases lining up with TRBD1. The germline CDR1 and CDR2 sequences are MNHNS and SASEGT. The CDR3 runs 17 residues. V shed 2 bases and J 3 bases; nucleotides not matched to a gene: 10. The CDR3, as DNA: TGTGCCAGCAGTGAATTAGGGGGCCAGGCGGTCAAAAACATTCAGTACTTC. Protein: CASSELGGQAVKNIQYF.

The rearrangement uses TRBV18 and TRBJ2-7, with a tentative D call TRBD1 (6 bases). CDR1 KGHSH and CDR2 LQKENI come from the germline V gene. The CDR3 contains 13 residues. The ends were cut back, 6 bases at V and 7 bases at J, with 16 bases in the middle. The CDR3 bases are TGTGCCAGCTCGGTCCAGGGGAATAGGGAGCAGTACTTC. Protein product: CASSVQGNREQYF.

The CDR3 sequence: CASKRGNSYEQYF. In DNA form, the CDR3 reads TGTGCCAGCAAGAGGGGCAACTCCTACGAGCAGTACTTC. The V gene is TRBV6-5, the J gene TRBJ2-7; D possibly uses TRBD1 or TRBD2 (5 bases each). V shed 7 bases and J shed 0 bases, with 10 bases lying between them. Germline V gene lookup returns CDR1 MNHEY and CDR2 SVGAGI. The CDR3 is 13 amino acids.

V and J are TRBV4-1 and TRBJ1-2; a weak D match, TRBD1 (6 bases). Per the germline V gene, CDR1 is MGHRA and CDR2 is YSYEKL. V lost 6 bases to trimming and J lost 1 base, with 15 bases between them. The CDR3 is 15 residues long. The CDR3 spells CASRYREGSNYGYTF. CDR3 bases: TGCGCCAGCAGGTACAGGGAGGGCAGTAACTATGGCTACACCTTC.

The rearrangement joins TRBV5-1 to TRBJ1-6; no clear D gene. The germline V gene encodes CDR1 SGHRS and CDR2 YFSETQ. The CDR3 loop spans 11 amino acids. With 1 base removed from V and 12 bases from J, the gap between germline ends came to 5 bases. The CDR3 protein is CASSLSGPLHF. In DNA form, the CDR3 reads TGCGCCAGCAGCTTGTCTGGACCCCTCCACTTT. Based on the CDR3 plus reference TRBV5-1 and TRBJ1-6, the full variable domain is KAGVTQTPRYLIKTRGQQVTLSCSPISGHRSVSWYQQTPGQGLQFLFEYFSETQRNKGNFPGRFSGRQFSNSRSEMNVSTLELGDSALYLCASSLSGPLHFGNGTRLTVT.

This clone was recorded once. The V call is TRBV30, the J call TRBJ2-3; 8 nucleotides align to TRBD2. V lost 0 bases and J lost 2; bases outside the gene matches: 1. The CDR3 spans 14 residues. CDR1 and CDR2 from the germline V gene are GTSNPN and SVGIG (reference sequence). In DNA form, the CDR3 reads TGTGCCTGGAGTGTACTAGCGGTCACAGATACGCAGTATTTT. This translates into CAWSVLAVTDTQYF. The full variable domain, rest sourced from reference TRBV30 and TRBJ2-3, is SQTIHQWPATLVQPVGSPLSLECTVEGTSNPNLYWYRQAAGRGLQLLFYSVGIGQISSEVPQNLSASRPQDRQFILSSKKLLLSDSGFYLCAWSVLAVTDTQYFGPGTRLTVL.